The sample holds a few counts of the clone carrying this T cell receptor beta chain. This entry is derived from a study of T cells after yellow fever vaccination. The CDR3 consists of 14 residues. CDR1 is SGHKS, CDR2 YYEKEE, per germline (reference sequence). The J segment lost 10 bases and the V segment lost 4 bases, leaving 9 bases of the junction unmatched. TCRdb analysed the 5' RACE reads with MiXCR anew, one entry per CDR3 protein. The table lists 300,000 to 350,000 distinct CDR3 sequences, 3.5% to 4.5% of them singletons, with roughly a fifth in the top ten. The chain combines TRBV5-5 with TRBJ2-1, with 9 bases fitting TRBD1. The receptor was derived from a man aged 18 to 29 who received the YFV17D yellow fever vaccine. This specimen consisted of PBMCs, obtained 15 days after the yellow fever booster vaccination. CDR3 in DNA: TGTGCCAGCAGCCTGGGGGGACAGGGAAGCGAGCAGTTCTTC. Translating it yields CASSLGGQGSEQFF.